The clone carrying this T cell receptor (beta chain) has more than one count but fewer than ten. This entry belongs to a study of CD8+ T cells in alopecia areata. Study-level background: Treated patients were dosed with oral tofacitinib, taking 5 to 10 mg twice daily.

The sequencing template was cDNA reverse transcribed from extracted RNA. The data were produced by immunoSEQ multiplex PCR, yet TCRdb's version contains in-frame clones alone and is incomplete. The sample shows 140,000 to 150,000 clones, 58% of them seen only once. V gave up 3 bases and J gave up 6 bases, with 11 bases separating them. CDR3 length: 12 residues. Germline V gene sequence: CDR1 SQVTM, CDR2 ANQGSEA. Those with alopecia areata gave lesional scalp punch biopsies and peripheral blood. The sequence was obtained from a human donor with alopecia areata. Sequencing was performed on CD4+ T cells sorted from blood, taken at week 0. The genes are TRBV29-1 and TRBJ2-5; D is unresolved. Written as DNA, the CDR3 is TGCAGCGTTGATGGGGTATCGCAGACCCAGTACTTC. Translation: CSVDGVSQTQYF.